In this sample, the clone carrying this TCR beta chain turned up many times. TCRdb re-derived calls from the 5' RACE reads in MiXCR, one entry per CDR3 protein. The sample consists of some 80,000 distinct CDR3 sequences, 8% to 13% of them appearing once. These data belong to a study of early T cells in non-severe SARS-CoV-2 infection. At the level of the study: Unsorted whole blood bulk RNA was sequenced, with unpaired chains.

Germline assignment: CDR1 MDHEN and CDR2 SYDVKM. V lost 7 bases and J lost 5, with 12 bases in between. The CDR3 totals 13 residues. The genes are TRBV28 and TRBJ1-5; TRBD1 might be the D (5 bases). The source is an adult who was a healthcare worker with PCR-confirmed SARS-CoV-2 infection or an uninfected control (not recorded which). The sequencing here drew on whole blood, taken at baseline. The DNA for the CDR3 is TGTGCCAGCATTGGGGCGACCCATCAGCCCCAGCATTTT. Translation: CASIGATHQPQHF.